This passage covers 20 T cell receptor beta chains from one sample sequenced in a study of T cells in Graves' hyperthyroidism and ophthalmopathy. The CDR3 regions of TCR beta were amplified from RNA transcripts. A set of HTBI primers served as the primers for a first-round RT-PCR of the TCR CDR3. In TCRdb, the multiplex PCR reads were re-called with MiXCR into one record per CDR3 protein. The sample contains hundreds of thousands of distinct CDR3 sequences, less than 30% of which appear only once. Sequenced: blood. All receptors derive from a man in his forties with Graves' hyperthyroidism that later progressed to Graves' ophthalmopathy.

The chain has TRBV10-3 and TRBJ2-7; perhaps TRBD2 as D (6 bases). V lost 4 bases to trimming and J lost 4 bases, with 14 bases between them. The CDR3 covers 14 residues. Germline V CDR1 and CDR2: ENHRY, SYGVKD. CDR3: CAISGVGSGYEQYF. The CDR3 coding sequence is TGTGCCATCAGTGGAGTAGGTAGCGGATACGAGCAGTACTTC.

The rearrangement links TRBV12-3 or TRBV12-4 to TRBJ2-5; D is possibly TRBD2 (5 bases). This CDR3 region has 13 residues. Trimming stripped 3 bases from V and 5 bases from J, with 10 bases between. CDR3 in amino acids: CASSLIERETQYF. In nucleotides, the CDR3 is TGTGCCAGCAGTTTGATCGAGCGGGAGACCCAGTACTTC.

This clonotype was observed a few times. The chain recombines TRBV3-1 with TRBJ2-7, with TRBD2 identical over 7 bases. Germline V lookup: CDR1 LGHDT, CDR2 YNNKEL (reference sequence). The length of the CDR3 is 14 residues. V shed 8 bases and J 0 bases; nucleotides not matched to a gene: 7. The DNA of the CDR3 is TGTGCCAGCTCACCTAGCGGAGACTCCTACGAGCAGTACTTC. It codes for CASSPSGDSYEQYF.

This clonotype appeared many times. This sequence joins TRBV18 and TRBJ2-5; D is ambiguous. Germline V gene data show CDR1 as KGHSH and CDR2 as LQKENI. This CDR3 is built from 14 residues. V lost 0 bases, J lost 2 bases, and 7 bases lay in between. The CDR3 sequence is CASSPPNDQETQYF. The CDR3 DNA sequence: TGTGCCAGCTCACCACCAAATGATCAAGAGACCCAGTACTTC.

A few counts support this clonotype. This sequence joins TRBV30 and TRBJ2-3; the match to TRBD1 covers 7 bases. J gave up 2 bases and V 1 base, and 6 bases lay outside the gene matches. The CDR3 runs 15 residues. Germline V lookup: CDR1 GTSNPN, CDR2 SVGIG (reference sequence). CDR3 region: CAWSGTGHLTDTQYF. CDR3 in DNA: TGTGCCTGGAGTGGGACAGGTCACCTCACAGATACGCAGTATTTT.

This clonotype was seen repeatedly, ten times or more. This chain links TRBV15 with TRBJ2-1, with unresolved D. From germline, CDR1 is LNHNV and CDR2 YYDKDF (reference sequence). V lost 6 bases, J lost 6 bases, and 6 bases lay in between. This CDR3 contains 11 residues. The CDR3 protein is CATSSSNEQFF. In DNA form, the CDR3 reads TGTGCCACCAGTTCTAGCAATGAGCAGTTCTTC.

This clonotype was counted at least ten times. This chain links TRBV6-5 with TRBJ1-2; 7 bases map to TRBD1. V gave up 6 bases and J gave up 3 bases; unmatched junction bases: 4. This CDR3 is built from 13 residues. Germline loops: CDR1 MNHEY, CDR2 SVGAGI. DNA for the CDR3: TGTGCCAGCAGCAGGGGGAGCGACTATGGCTACACCTTC. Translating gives CASSRGSDYGYTF.

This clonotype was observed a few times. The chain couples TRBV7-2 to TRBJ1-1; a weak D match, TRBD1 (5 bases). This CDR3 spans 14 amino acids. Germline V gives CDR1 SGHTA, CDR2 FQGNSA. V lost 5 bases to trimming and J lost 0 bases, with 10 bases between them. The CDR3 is CASSRQRLNTEAFF. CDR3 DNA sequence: TGTGCCAGCAGCCGACAGAGGTTGAACACTGAAGCTTTCTTT.

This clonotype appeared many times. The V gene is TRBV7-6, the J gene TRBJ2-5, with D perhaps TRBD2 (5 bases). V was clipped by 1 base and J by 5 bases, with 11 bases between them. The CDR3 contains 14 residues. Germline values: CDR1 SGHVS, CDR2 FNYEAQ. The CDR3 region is CASSLVGGLETQYF. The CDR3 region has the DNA TGTGCCAGCAGCTTAGTAGGAGGATTGGAGACCCAGTACTTC.

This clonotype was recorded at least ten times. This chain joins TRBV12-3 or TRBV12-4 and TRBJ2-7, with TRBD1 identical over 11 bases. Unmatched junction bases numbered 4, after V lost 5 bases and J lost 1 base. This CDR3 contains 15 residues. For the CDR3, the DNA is TGTGCCAGCAGTGCCAGGGACAGGGGGTCCTACGAGCAGTACTTC. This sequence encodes CASSARDRGSYEQYF.

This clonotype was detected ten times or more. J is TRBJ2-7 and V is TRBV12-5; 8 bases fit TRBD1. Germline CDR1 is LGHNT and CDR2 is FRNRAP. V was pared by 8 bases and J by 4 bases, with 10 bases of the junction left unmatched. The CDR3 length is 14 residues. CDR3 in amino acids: CASFLAGGGYEQYF. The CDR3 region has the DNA TGTGCTAGTTTCTTAGCAGGGGGCGGTTACGAGCAGTACTTC.

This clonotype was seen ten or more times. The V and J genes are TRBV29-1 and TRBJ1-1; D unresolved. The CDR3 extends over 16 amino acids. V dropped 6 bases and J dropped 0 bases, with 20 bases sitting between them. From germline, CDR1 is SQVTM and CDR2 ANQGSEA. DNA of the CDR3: TGCAGCGTCGGTGGAGGTTACGGCGGGATGAACACTGAAGCTTTCTTT. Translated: CSVGGGYGGMNTEAFF.

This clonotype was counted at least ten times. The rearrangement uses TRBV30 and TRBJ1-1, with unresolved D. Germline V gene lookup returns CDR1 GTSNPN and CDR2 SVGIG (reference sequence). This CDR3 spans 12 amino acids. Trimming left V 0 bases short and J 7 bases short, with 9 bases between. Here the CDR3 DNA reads TGTGCCTGGAGTGTACGGCAGAGTGAAGCTTTCTTT. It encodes CAWSVRQSEAFF.

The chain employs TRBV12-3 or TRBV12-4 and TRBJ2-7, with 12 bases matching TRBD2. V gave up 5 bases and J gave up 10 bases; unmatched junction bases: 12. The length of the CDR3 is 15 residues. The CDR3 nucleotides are TGTGCCAGCAGTCTTCAGCTAGCGGGAGGGCCGGAACAGTACTTC. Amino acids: CASSLQLAGGPEQYF.

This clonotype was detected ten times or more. The CDR3 sequence: CASSQNLGRSYEQYF. Here the CDR3 DNA reads TGTGCCAGCAGCCAGAACCTCGGGAGGTCCTACGAGCAGTACTTC. The chain recombines TRBV3-1 with TRBJ2-7; TRBD2 agrees at 7 bases. CDR3 length: 15 residues. V lost 3 bases and J lost 1; bases outside the gene matches: 6. Germline V lookup: CDR1 LGHDT, CDR2 YNNKEL (reference sequence).

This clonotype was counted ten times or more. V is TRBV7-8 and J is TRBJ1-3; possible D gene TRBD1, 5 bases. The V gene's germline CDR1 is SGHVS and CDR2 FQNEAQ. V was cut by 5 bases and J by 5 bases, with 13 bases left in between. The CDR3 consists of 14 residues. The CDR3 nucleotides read TGTGCCAGCAGCACCAGCCAGGGAAGAAACACCATATATTTT. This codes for CASSTSQGRNTIYF.

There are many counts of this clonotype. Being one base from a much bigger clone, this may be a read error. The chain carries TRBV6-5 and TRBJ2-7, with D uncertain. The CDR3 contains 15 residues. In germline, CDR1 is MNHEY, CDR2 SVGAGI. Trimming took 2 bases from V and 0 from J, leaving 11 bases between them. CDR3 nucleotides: TGTGCCAGCAGTTACGTCATATCAAGCTCCTACGAGCAGTACTTC. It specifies CASSYVISSSYEQYF.

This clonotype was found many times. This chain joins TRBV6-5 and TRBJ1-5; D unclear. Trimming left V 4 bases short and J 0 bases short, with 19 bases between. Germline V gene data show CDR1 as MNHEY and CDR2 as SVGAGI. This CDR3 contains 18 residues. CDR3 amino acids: CASSSAQVRPYSNQPQHF. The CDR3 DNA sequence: TGTGCCAGCAGTTCCGCCCAAGTCCGTCCGTATAGCAATCAGCCCCAGCATTTT.

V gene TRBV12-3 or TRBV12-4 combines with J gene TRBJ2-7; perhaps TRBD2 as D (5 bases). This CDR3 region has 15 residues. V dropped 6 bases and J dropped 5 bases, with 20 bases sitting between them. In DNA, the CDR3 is TGTGCCAGCAGCTACGGACTCCCCAAAGGAAACGAGCAGTACTTC. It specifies CASSYGLPKGNEQYF.

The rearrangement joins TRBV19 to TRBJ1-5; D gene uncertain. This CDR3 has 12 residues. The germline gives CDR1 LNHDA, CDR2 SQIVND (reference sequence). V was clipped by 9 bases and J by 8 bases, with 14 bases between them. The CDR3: CASREGGEPQHF. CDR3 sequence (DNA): TGTGCCAGCCGCGAGGGCGGAGAGCCCCAGCATTTT.